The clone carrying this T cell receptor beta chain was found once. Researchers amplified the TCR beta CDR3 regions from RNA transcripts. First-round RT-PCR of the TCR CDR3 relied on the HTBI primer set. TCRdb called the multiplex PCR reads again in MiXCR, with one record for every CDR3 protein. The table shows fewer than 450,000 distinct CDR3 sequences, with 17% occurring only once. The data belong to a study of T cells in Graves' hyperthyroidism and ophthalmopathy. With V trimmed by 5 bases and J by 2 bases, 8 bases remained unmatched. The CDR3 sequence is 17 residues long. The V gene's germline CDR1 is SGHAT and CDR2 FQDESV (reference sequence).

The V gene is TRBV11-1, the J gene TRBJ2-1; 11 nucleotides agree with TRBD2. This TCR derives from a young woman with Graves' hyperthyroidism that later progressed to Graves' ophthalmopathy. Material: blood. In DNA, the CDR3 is TGTGCCAGCAGCCGAAATAGCGGGAGGGGAACCTACAATGAGCAGTTCTTC. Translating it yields CASSRNSGRGTYNEQFF.